These 32 T cell receptor beta chains were all obtained from the same sample, sequenced in a study of shared clonotypes between healthy human individuals. Produced via immunoSEQ multiplex PCR; TCRdb's table is partial and in-frame only. Among approximately 2,200,000 clones listed, under 95% were seen once. Terminally differentiated effector memory CD45RA+ cells were left out of the naive CD8 fraction, which was CD45RO-negative and positively selected for CCR7. Material for sequencing was naive CD8+ T cells from PBMCs. Receptor source: a man in his late teens or twenties in good health. Some clones in this sample may be carry-over from other donors' samples.

The chain employs TRBV7-9 and TRBJ2-6; no firm D call. In germline, CDR1 is SEHNR, CDR2 FQNEAQ (reference sequence). The ends were cut back, 10 bases at V and 0 bases at J, with 7 bases in the middle. The CDR3 totals 13 residues. The CDR3: CATFFSGANVLTF. CDR3 nucleotide sequence: TGTGCCACATTTTTCTCTGGGGCCAACGTCCTGACTTTC.

J is TRBJ1-5 and V is TRBV9; 11 bases agree with TRBD1. This CDR3 spans 15 amino acids. The V segment lost 4 bases and the J segment 6 bases; nucleotides outside the gene matches: 6. Germline values: CDR1 SGDLS, CDR2 YYNGEE. CDR3 DNA sequence: TGTGCCAGCAGCACTGGGACAGGGGGTTTTCAGCCCCAGCATTTT. Translating gives CASSTGTGGFQPQHF.

The chain uses TRBV7-6 and TRBJ2-1, with TRBD1 matching over 9 bases. The CDR3 contains 15 residues. V lost 3 bases and J lost 8; bases outside the gene matches: 8. Germline values: CDR1 SGHVS, CDR2 FNYEAQ. CDR3 region: CASSFTGGFVDEQFF. CDR3 nucleotide sequence: TGTGCCAGCAGCTTTACAGGGGGCTTTGTTGATGAGCAGTTCTTC. Using reference TRBV7-6 and TRBJ2-1 for the parts outside the CDR3, the full variable domain is GAGVSQSPRYKVTKRGQDVALRCDPISGHVSLYWYRQALGQGPEFLTYFNYEAQQDKSGLPNDRFSAERPEGSISTLTIQRTEQRDSAMYRCASSFTGGFVDEQFFGPGTRLTVL.

The chain carries TRBV11-2 and TRBJ2-7, with no clear D. V lost 5 bases to trimming and J lost 2 bases, with 10 bases between them. Per germline, CDR1 SGHAT and CDR2 FQNNGV. The CDR3 is 13 residues long. In DNA, the CDR3 is TGTGCCAGCAGCGAACCTCTCACCTACGAGCAGTACTTC. It specifies CASSEPLTYEQYF.

The V gene is TRBV9, the J gene TRBJ2-7, with 7 bases that match TRBD1. The germline V gene encodes CDR1 SGDLS and CDR2 YYNGEE. J was trimmed by 7 bases and V by 3 bases; bases with no gene match: 4. This CDR3 spans 12 amino acids. CDR3 loop: CASSGQGEEQYF. The CDR3 DNA reads TGTGCCAGCAGCGGACAGGGTGAAGAGCAGTACTTC.

V gene TRBV4-1 combines with J gene TRBJ1-4; weak D call: TRBD1 (6 bases). CDR1 is MGHRA and CDR2 is YSYEKL in the germline V gene. The CDR3 runs 16 residues. V was clipped by 3 bases and J by 2 bases, with 13 bases between them. In nucleotides, the CDR3 is TGCGCCAGCAGCCACGACAGGCAGGGGACTAATGAAAAACTGTTTTTT. This translates into CASSHDRQGTNEKLFF.

The J gene is TRBJ2-1, the V gene TRBV4-1, with D possibly matching TRBD1 (8 bases). Germline-derived CDR1 and CDR2 are MGHRA and YSYEKL. V was shortened by 5 bases and J by 3 bases, with 23 bases between the two germline ends. The CDR3 loop spans 18 amino acids. CDR3 in DNA: TGCGCCAGCAGCTCCCGGACAGGGACTACCGCTAACTACAATGAGCAGTTCTTC. Translating gives CASSSRTGTTANYNEQFF.

This clone was counted once. The chain has TRBV19 and TRBJ2-5; D gene ambiguous. This CDR3 has 15 amino acids. Germline V lookup: CDR1 LNHDA, CDR2 SQIVND (reference sequence). Trimming left V 5 bases short and J 5 bases short, with 18 bases between. The CDR3 reads CASSPGHPAWETQYF. CDR3 DNA sequence: TGTGCCAGTAGTCCGGGCCATCCAGCGTGGGAGACCCAGTACTTC.

The rearrangement links TRBV6-1 to TRBJ2-1; D remains ambiguous. The length of the CDR3 is 12 residues. Per germline, CDR1 MNHNS and CDR2 SASEGT. The V and J ends lost 6 bases and 8 bases respectively, with 11 bases between them. The CDR3 here is CASSPYNDEQFF. The CDR3 DNA is TGTGCCAGCAGCCCCTATAACGATGAGCAGTTCTTC.

The CDR3 loop is CATLMGTYTDTQYF. DNA for the CDR3: TGTGCCACCCTCATGGGGACCTACACAGATACGCAGTATTTT. V usage is TRBV28 and J usage is TRBJ2-3, with D tentatively TRBD1 or TRBD2 (5 bases each). There are 14 residues in the CDR3. Trimming shortened V by 10 bases and J by 2 bases, and 16 bases separated the two germline ends. In germline, CDR1 is MDHEN, CDR2 SYDVKM.

This clone was detected only once. CDR3 sequence reads: CASSPLGRPSYEQYF. Written as DNA, the CDR3 is TGTGCCAGCAGCCCTTTGGGCAGGCCTTCCTACGAGCAGTACTTC. This chain joins TRBV6-1 and TRBJ2-7; no clear D. The CDR3 spans 15 residues. The V end lost 6 bases, the J end lost 1 base, and 16 bases lay between the germline ends. Germline V gene lookup returns CDR1 MNHNS and CDR2 SASEGT.

This clone was recorded once. This CDR3 is CASSQRLPGYEQYF. For the CDR3, the DNA is TGCGCCAGCAGCCAACGACTACCCGGATACGAGCAGTACTTC. J is TRBJ2-7 and V is TRBV4-1, with a tentative D call TRBD2 (5 bases). Germline V gene data show CDR1 as MGHRA and CDR2 as YSYEKL. V lost 2 bases and J lost 4, with 12 bases in between. This CDR3 contains 14 residues.

V usage is TRBV6-5 and J usage is TRBJ1-2, with D tentatively TRBD1 (5 bases). The V gene lost 2 bases and the J gene lost 4 bases, with 17 bases spanning the gap. Germline CDR1 is MNHEY and CDR2 is SVGAGI. This CDR3 contains 16 residues. This CDR3 reads CASSYGEGPTFYGYTF. Here the CDR3 DNA reads TGTGCCAGCAGTTACGGAGAGGGACCGACGTTCTATGGCTACACCTTC.

As for this clone: This specimen includes other DNA sequences encoding the same CDR3. The CDR3 DNA is TGTGCCAGCAGCGTAGGGGCGGGAGCCAACAATGAGCAGTTCTTC. Its translation: CASSVGAGANNEQFF. The chain employs TRBV9 and TRBJ2-1, with 7 bases fitting TRBD2. The V and J ends lost 0 bases and 5 bases, in that order; junction bases with no gene match: 5. CDR3 size: 15 residues. The germline gives CDR1 SGDLS, CDR2 YYNGEE. Full variable domain (rest looked up from reference TRBV9 and TRBJ2-1): DSGVTQTPKHLITATGQRVTLRCSPRSGDLSVYWYQQSLDQGLQFLIQYYNGEERAKGNILERFSAQQFPDLHSELNLSSLELGDSALYFCASSVGAGANNEQFFGPGTRLTVL.

The chain combines TRBV19 with TRBJ1-2, with no clear D. The V and J ends lost 8 bases and 5 bases respectively, with 12 bases between them. The length of the CDR3 is 12 residues. The germline gives CDR1 LNHDA, CDR2 SQIVND (reference sequence). In nucleotides, the CDR3 is TGTGCCAGTGCCAGTAGAACGTATGGCTACACCTTC. Translating it yields CASASRTYGYTF.

The chain combines TRBV29-1 with TRBJ1-1, with 9 bases aligning to TRBD1. This CDR3 has 14 residues. V was pared by 3 bases and J by 4 bases, with 6 bases of the junction left unmatched. Germline V lookup: CDR1 SQVTM, CDR2 ANQGSEA. CDR3 nucleotide sequence: TGCAGCGTTGAGACAGGGGGGGGACTCACTGAAGCTTTCTTT. Amino acids: CSVETGGGLTEAFF.

This clone was recorded only once. This chain uses TRBV13 with TRBJ2-5, with D perhaps matching TRBD1 (7 bases). V was shortened by 5 bases and J by 3 bases, with 13 bases between the two germline ends. Germline CDR1 PRHDT, CDR2 FYEKMQ (reference sequence). The length of the CDR3 is 14 residues. CDR3 DNA: TGTGCCAGCAGCCCCACAGGGGAGGAAGAGACCCAGTACTTC. It codes for CASSPTGEEETQYF.

The genes are TRBV10-3 and TRBJ1-1; D remains ambiguous. Trimming left V 3 bases short and J 0 bases short, with 17 bases between. Germline CDR1 and CDR2: ENHRY and SYGVKD. This CDR3 spans 17 amino acids. Written as DNA, the CDR3 is TGTGCCATCAGTGACCCCAGTTCAGGCCCGGTGAACACTGAAGCTTTCTTT. It translates to CAISDPSSGPVNTEAFF.

Comments on this clone: Additional DNA sequences in this sample encode the identical CDR3. The gene calls are TRBV27 and TRBJ2-7; D unclear. Germline values: CDR1 MNHEY, CDR2 SMNVEV (reference sequence). Trimming removed 2 bases from V and 3 bases from J, with 8 bases in between. The length of the CDR3 is 13 residues. CDR3 residues: CASSLGRYYEQYF. The CDR3 bases are TGTGCCAGCAGTTTAGGACGGTACTACGAGCAGTACTTC.

V is TRBV5-4 and J is TRBJ2-4; no clear D gene. With 3 bases removed from V and 7 bases from J, the gap between germline ends came to 8 bases. CDR3 length: 12 amino acids. CDR1 is SGHNT and CDR2 is YYREEE in the germline V gene (reference sequence). CDR3 residues: CASSSGRNIQYF. CDR3 coding DNA: TGTGCCAGCAGCTCAGGCCGGAACATTCAGTACTTC.

The chain carries TRBV6-6 and TRBJ1-3; tentative D call: TRBD1 (5 bases). Between the trimmed V and J ends, which lost 7 bases and 7 bases, there was a span of 20 bases. Germline V gene lookup returns CDR1 MNHNY and CDR2 SVGAGI (reference sequence). This CDR3 region has 15 residues. The CDR3 DNA follows: TGTGCCAGCACCCACCGGGGGGGAGGAAGGAACACCATATATTTT. This translates into CASTHRGGGRNTIYF.

This clone showed up just once. The CDR3 sequence: CASNAGGAETQYF. CDR3 nucleotides: TGTGCCAGCAATGCAGGGGGCGCGGAGACCCAGTACTTC. The gene calls are TRBV6-5 and TRBJ2-5; 8 bases line up with TRBD1. The CDR3 totals 13 residues. Germline lookup yields CDR1 MNHEY and CDR2 SVGAGI. V lost 7 bases to trimming and J lost 5 bases; unmatched junction nucleotides: 6.

This clone was detected only a few times. The chain couples TRBV7-9 to TRBJ1-3; D call uncertain. The J call may not be correct, given that the DNA end is closer to TRBJ2-2. Germline assignment: CDR1 SEHNR and CDR2 FQNEAQ (reference sequence). The CDR3 is made up of 13 amino acids. CDR3 region: CASCRQNTGELFF. The CDR3 DNA follows: TGTGCCAGCTGCAGACAGAACACCGGGGAGCTGTTTTTT.

The chain is built from TRBV9 and TRBJ2-2; D is perhaps TRBD1 or TRBD2 (6 bases each). There are 15 residues in the CDR3. The V and J ends lost 1 base and 3 bases respectively, with 10 bases between them. The germline V gene encodes CDR1 SGDLS and CDR2 YYNGEE. In DNA form, the CDR3 reads TGTGCCAGCAGCGTAAACAGGGAGGACACCGGGGAGCTGTTTTTT. This encodes CASSVNREDTGELFF.

V and J are TRBV15 and TRBJ2-7; the D is unclear. The CDR3 runs to 14 residues. The V gene lost 3 bases and the J gene lost 2 bases, with 11 bases spanning the gap. CDR1 is LNHNV, CDR2 YYDKDF, per germline (reference sequence). The CDR3 nucleotides are TGTGCCACCAGCAGCCCCCCCCCGGCCTACGAGCAGTACTTC. Its protein product is CATSSPPPAYEQYF.

V and J are TRBV27 and TRBJ2-7; 9 bases agree with TRBD2. The CDR3 extends over 19 amino acids. The germline V gene encodes CDR1 MNHEY and CDR2 SMNVEV (reference sequence). V dropped 2 bases and J dropped 3; count of bases not matched to a gene: 17. The chain's CDR3 is CASSLLANLVGGRDYEQYF. CDR3 coding DNA: TGTGCCAGCAGTTTACTCGCAAACCTAGTAGGCGGGAGGGACTACGAGCAGTACTTC.

This clone was detected once. The chain employs TRBV5-1 and TRBJ2-7, with a tentative D call TRBD2 (5 bases). Between the trimmed V and J ends, which lost 1 base and 3 bases, there was a span of 14 bases. Germline V gene sequence: CDR1 SGHRS, CDR2 YFSETQ. The CDR3 covers 15 residues. CDR3 coding DNA: TGCGCCAGCAGCTTGTTGGCCGGGGTCGGCTACGAGCAGTACTTC. The encoded protein is CASSLLAGVGYEQYF.

The V call is TRBV18, the J call TRBJ2-3; 9 bases line up with TRBD2. CDR3 length equals 17 residues. CDR1 and CDR2 (germline): KGHSH, LQKENI. V lost 2 bases, J lost 3 bases, and 9 bases stayed unmatched. The CDR3 is CASSPDRGTSQTDTQYF. The DNA for the CDR3 is TGTGCCAGCTCACCAGACCGTGGGACTAGCCAAACAGATACGCAGTATTTT. The variable domain in full, completed from reference TRBV18 and TRBJ2-3, reads NAGVMQNPRHLVRRRGQEARLRCSPMKGHSHVYWYRQLPEEGLKFMVYLQKENIIDESGMPKERFSAEFPKEGPSILRIQQVVRGDSAAYFCASSPDRGTSQTDTQYFGPGTRLTVL.

This sequence joins TRBV7-9 and TRBJ2-5, with D perhaps matching TRBD1 (5 bases). The CDR3 has 14 amino acids. Trimming took 4 bases from V and 9 from J, leaving 18 bases between them. CDR1 and CDR2 from the germline V gene are SEHNR and FQNEAQ (reference sequence). The CDR3 loop is CASSSSTGSPPQYF. CDR3 DNA sequence: TGTGCCAGCAGCTCCAGCACAGGTTCCCCGCCCCAGTACTTC.

This chain uses TRBV19 with TRBJ2-7; the D gene is possibly TRBD1 (6 bases). This CDR3 has 14 amino acids. Germline CDR1 and CDR2: LNHDA and SQIVND (reference sequence). V lost 5 bases and J lost 0, with 11 bases in between. DNA for the CDR3: TGTGCCAGTAGTTTCGGGACAAACTCCTACGAGCAGTACTTC. Translated, it gives CASSFGTNSYEQYF.

The chain is built from TRBV23-1 and TRBJ2-2; weak D call: TRBD2 (7 bases). TRBV23-1 is sorted into the ORF group, with uncertain function. V was clipped by 2 bases and J by 0 bases, with 13 bases between them. The CDR3 loop spans 17 amino acids. The chain's CDR3 is CASSQGGAVANTGELFF. Written as DNA, the CDR3 is TGCGCCAGCAGTCAAGGGGGGGCTGTGGCGAACACCGGGGAGCTGTTTTTT.

The chain combines TRBV2 with TRBJ2-3; TRBD2 matches 10 bases. Germline trimming cut 1 base from V and 5 bases from J; bases unmatched to any gene: 3. CDR3 length equals 15 residues. In germline, CDR1 is SNHLY, CDR2 FYNNEI. CDR3 coding DNA: TGTGCCAGCAGTGAAGGGACTAGCGGAGGAGATACGCAGTATTTT. It codes for CASSEGTSGGDTQYF.